The 20 T cell receptor beta chains below all came from one sample that was sequenced in a study of technical replicates of blood from a few donors. Produced via immunoSEQ multiplex PCR; TCRdb's table is partial and in-frame only. The data show 44,000 or so clones, 92% seen once. The sequenced material came from PBMCs. The receptors were gathered from a human donor in good health. Some clones in this sample may be carry-over from other donors' samples.

Only a few counts were recorded for this clone. The same CDR3 also results from other DNA sequences found in this sample. The chain combines TRBV15 with TRBJ1-4; 7 bases are shared with TRBD1. The J segment lost 3 bases and the V segment lost 0 bases, leaving 1 base of the junction unmatched. This CDR3 has 15 amino acids. From germline, CDR1 is LNHNV and CDR2 YYDKDF (reference sequence). In DNA form, the CDR3 reads TGTGCCACCAGCAGAGACCAGGGGGCTAATGAAAAACTGTTTTTT. It codes for CATSRDQGANEKLFF.

V is TRBV7-9 and J is TRBJ2-7; TRBD2 matches at 12 bases. CDR1 SEHNR and CDR2 FQNEAQ come from the germline V gene (reference sequence). This CDR3 has 16 amino acids. J was trimmed by 3 bases and V by 4 bases; bases with no gene match: 7. The CDR3 region has the DNA TGTGCCAGCAGCTCAATAGGACTAGCGGGATTCTACGAGCAGTACTTC. Translating gives CASSSIGLAGFYEQYF.

J is TRBJ2-1 and V is TRBV5-1, with 9 nucleotides matching TRBD2. This CDR3 region has 13 residues. After removal of 7 bases from V and 6 bases from J, the junction contained 5 bases not matched to a gene. Germline CDR1 and CDR2: SGHRS and YFSETQ. CDR3 in DNA: TGCGCCAGCTGGGCTAGCGGGGTCAATGAGCAGTTCTTC. Translated: CASWASGVNEQFF. The complete variable domain, with remaining parts taken from reference TRBV5-1 and TRBJ2-1, reads KAGVTQTPRYLIKTRGQQVTLSCSPISGHRSVSWYQQTPGQGLQFLFEYFSETQRNKGNFPGRFSGRQFSNSRSEMNVSTLELGDSALYLCASWASGVNEQFFGPGTRLTVL.

The V and J genes are TRBV19 and TRBJ2-5; D may be TRBD2 (6 bases). Per germline, CDR1 LNHDA and CDR2 SQIVND (reference sequence). The CDR3 covers 16 residues. V lost 4 bases to trimming and J lost 5 bases, with 20 bases between them. The CDR3 loop reads CASSTRGAGRSETQYF. The CDR3 DNA sequence: TGTGCCAGTAGTACACGAGGGGCAGGGAGGAGTGAGACCCAGTACTTC.

This clone was recorded a few times. This rearrangement joins TRBV30 to TRBJ2-3, with D possibly TRBD2 on 6 matching bases. The V end lost 7 bases, the J end lost 1 base, and 12 bases lay between the germline ends. The CDR3 has 13 amino acids. Germline V gene data show CDR1 as GTSNPN and CDR2 as SVGIG (reference sequence). CDR3 nucleotides: TGTGCCTTACTGTCGGGGGGCACAGATACGCAGTATTTT. It codes for CALLSGGTDTQYF.

The chain carries TRBV5-1 and TRBJ2-5; 9 bases fit TRBD2. This CDR3 comprises 14 residues. Trimming removed 4 bases from V and 5 bases from J; junction bases left unmatched: 6. Germline loops: CDR1 SGHRS, CDR2 YFSETQ. CDR3 DNA: TGCGCCAGCAGCCTATTAGCGGGAGCGGAGACCCAGTACTTC. Protein sequence: CASSLLAGAETQYF.

The chain carries TRBV5-1 and TRBJ2-6; D is possibly TRBD2 (6 bases). This CDR3 spans 14 amino acids. The germline V gene has CDR1 SGHRS and CDR2 YFSETQ. Trimming pared 7 bases from V and 4 bases from J, leaving 12 bases between. DNA for the CDR3: TGCGCCAGCGCGGGGCAAAGAGGGGCCAACGTCCTGACTTTC. As protein: CASAGQRGANVLTF.

In nucleotides, the CDR3 is TGTGCAGTCCAGAACGGGAATTCACCCCTCCACTTT. Its protein is CAVQNGNSPLHF. The chain links TRBV6-6 to TRBJ1-6, with no clear D. The germline CDR1 and CDR2 sequences are MNHNY and SVGAGI (reference sequence). The CDR3 sequence is 12 residues long.

The chain recombines TRBV7-9 with TRBJ2-1; 8 bases align to TRBD1. CDR1 and CDR2 (germline): SEHNR, FQNEAQ (reference sequence). The V and J ends lost 3 bases and 6 bases, in that order; junction bases with no gene match: 7. The CDR3 totals 15 residues. The CDR3 DNA sequence: TGTGCCAGCAGCTTCCCGGACAGGGCTCCCAATGAGCAGTTCTTC. It is translated as CASSFPDRAPNEQFF. Full variable domain (rest looked up from reference TRBV7-9 and TRBJ2-1): DTGVSQNPRHKITKRGQNVTFRCDPISEHNRLYWYRQTLGQGPEFLTYFQNEAQLEKSRLLSDRFSAERPKGSFSTLEIQRTEQGDSAMYLCASSFPDRAPNEQFFGPGTRLTVL.

The J gene is TRBJ1-1, the V gene TRBV2; D is undetermined. This CDR3 has 10 amino acids. Germline V lookup: CDR1 SNHLY, CDR2 FYNNEI. V was trimmed by 7 bases and J by 7 bases, leaving 7 bases between them. CDR3: CASNRHEAFF. The CDR3 DNA sequence: TGTGCCAGCAACAGACATGAAGCTTTCTTT.

This chain uses TRBV5-6 with TRBJ2-7; a weak D match, TRBD1 (5 bases). Trimming pared 3 bases from V and 4 bases from J, leaving 17 bases between. There are 15 residues in the CDR3. Looked up from germline, CDR1 is SGHDT and CDR2 is YYEEEE. The CDR3, as DNA: TGTGCCAGCAGCTCCGGGCCCTCAGGGTATTACGAGCAGTACTTC. This encodes CASSSGPSGYYEQYF.

This sequence joins TRBV6-5 and TRBJ2-4, with 8 bases lining up with TRBD1. The trim removed 7 bases at V and 5 bases at J, leaving 7 bases unmatched. Germline CDR1 MNHEY, CDR2 SVGAGI. The CDR3 runs to 14 residues. CDR3: CASTVPGQENIQYF. The DNA for the CDR3 is TGTGCCAGCACCGTACCGGGACAGGAAAACATTCAGTACTTC.

J is TRBJ2-7 and V is TRBV5-1; 9 bases line up with TRBD1. Germline V CDR1 and CDR2: SGHRS, YFSETQ. The CDR3 contains 15 residues. V lost 4 bases, J lost 9 bases, and 14 bases stayed unmatched. CDR3 coding DNA: TGCGCCAGCAGCCCCCGACAGGGGGGACTTTTGGGGCAGTACTTC. This translates into CASSPRQGGLLGQYF. The variable domain in full, with the rest retrieved from reference TRBV5-1 and TRBJ2-7, is KAGVTQTPRYLIKTRGQQVTLSCSPISGHRSVSWYQQTPGQGLQFLFEYFSETQRNKGNFPGRFSGRQFSNSRSEMNVSTLELGDSALYLCASSPRQGGLLGQYFGPGTRLTVT.

The rearrangement links TRBV18 to TRBJ1-1, with unresolved D. Germline loops: CDR1 KGHSH, CDR2 LQKENI. Trimming removed 3 bases from V and 3 bases from J, with 14 bases in between. CDR3 length equals 15 residues. This CDR3 is CASSPIEGFYTEAFF. CDR3 in DNA: TGTGCCAGCTCACCGATCGAGGGTTTTTACACTGAAGCTTTCTTT.

The rearrangement uses TRBV4-3 and TRBJ2-1; a possible D gene is TRBD2 (6 bases). The germline V gene encodes CDR1 LGHNA and CDR2 YSLEER. Trimming stripped 0 bases from V and 13 bases from J, with 16 bases between. The CDR3 has 14 amino acids. The CDR3, as DNA: TGCGCCAGCAGCCAAGATCGGTTTGGAGGGGATCAGTTCTTC. This codes for CASSQDRFGGDQFF.

The chain couples TRBV6-1 to TRBJ2-3, with D possibly TRBD1 on 6 matching bases. The length of the CDR3 is 15 residues. The germline V gene encodes CDR1 MNHNS and CDR2 SASEGT. The V and J ends lost 3 bases and 0 bases respectively, with 10 bases between them. CDR3 sequence reads: CASSDRGSSTDTQYF. CDR3 bases: TGTGCCAGCAGTGACAGGGGATCCAGCACAGATACGCAGTATTTT.

The chain recombines TRBV4-1 with TRBJ2-1, with D perhaps matching TRBD2 (5 bases). The V gene's germline CDR1 is MGHRA and CDR2 YSYEKL. The CDR3 consists of 17 residues. V gave up 1 base and J gave up 3 bases, with 16 bases separating them. In DNA form, the CDR3 reads TGCGCCAGCAGCCAAGTAGACCCGGGATTCCGCTACAATGAGCAGTTCTTC. Its protein is CASSQVDPGFRYNEQFF.

The chain links TRBV21-1 to TRBJ2-2; the D call of TRBD1 is as the table states it, not checked on the DNA. TRBV21-1 constitutes a pseudogene. The CDR3 is 14 residues long. Here the CDR3 DNA reads TGTGGGGCGAGACAGGGACGGGGCACCGGGGAGCTGTTTTTT. This gives the protein CGARQGRGTGELFF.

The chain couples TRBV4-2 to TRBJ2-1; possibly TRBD2 for D (5 bases). This CDR3 contains 16 residues. Germline V gene lookup returns CDR1 LGHNA and CDR2 YNFKEQ. V was trimmed by 0 bases and J by 5 bases, leaving 14 bases between them. The CDR3 spells CASSQDRGRRDNEQFF. The DNA of the CDR3 is TGTGCCAGCAGCCAAGATCGAGGGAGACGGGACAATGAGCAGTTCTTC.

This rearrangement joins TRBV11-3 to TRBJ1-1; tentatively, D is TRBD1 (5 bases). With 1 base removed from V and 1 base from J, the gap between germline ends came to 7 bases. This CDR3 spans 14 amino acids. Germline V lookup: CDR1 SGHNT, CDR2 YENEEA. Written as DNA, the CDR3 is TGTGCCAGCAGCTTAGCAGGGCGGAACACTGAAGCTTTCTTT. Translated, it gives CASSLAGRNTEAFF.